The 6 T cell receptor beta chains below come from one sample, sequenced in a study of T-cell memory formation after mild COVID-19. MiXCR was run by TCRdb on the 5' RACE reads, yielding one entry per CDR3 protein. Of roughly 110,000 distinct CDR3 sequences in the sample, over 10% are singletons; the top ten hold 27%. The sample was PBMCs or a T cell subset sorted from them (not recorded which). These receptor sequences come from an adult woman who had mild COVID-19 (a few samples of this study predate the infection). Cell type and time point are not known.

The chain uses TRBV9 and TRBJ1-1; D is undetermined. From germline, CDR1 is SGDLS and CDR2 YYNGEE. V lost 4 bases and J lost 5, with 9 bases in between. The length of the CDR3 is 12 residues. This CDR3 reads CASSSPLTEAFF. As DNA, the CDR3 is TGTGCCAGCAGCTCCCCTTTAACTGAAGCTTTCTTT.

This clonotype was detected a few times. The CDR3 is CASSHPGTSGGNNEQFF. DNA for the CDR3: TGCGCCAGCAGCCACCCCGGGACTAGCGGGGGAAACAATGAGCAGTTCTTC. The rearrangement links TRBV4-1 to TRBJ2-1, with 14 nucleotides matching TRBD2. V trimming: 3 bases; J trimming: 5 bases; junction bases outside the gene matches: 6. The CDR3 length is 17 residues. CDR1 is MGHRA, CDR2 YSYEKL, per germline.

The chain employs TRBV9 and TRBJ2-1; TRBD1 matches 8 bases. The CDR3 length is 18 residues. Germline V gives CDR1 SGDLS, CDR2 YYNGEE. V lost 0 bases, J lost 0 bases, and 8 bases stayed unmatched. The CDR3 is CASSVAPVGTGSYNEQFF. The CDR3 DNA follows: TGTGCCAGCAGCGTAGCCCCGGTCGGGACAGGCTCCTACAATGAGCAGTTCTTC.

The sample holds a few counts of this clonotype. This chain uses TRBV20-1 with TRBJ2-1; tentatively, D is TRBD2 (5 bases). V dropped 5 bases and J dropped 0 bases, with 14 bases sitting between them. CDR3 length equals 15 residues. Germline CDR1 DFQATT, CDR2 SNEGSKA (reference sequence). The CDR3 protein is CSAGSATISYNEQFF. In DNA form, the CDR3 reads TGCAGTGCTGGGAGCGCTACTATCTCCTACAATGAGCAGTTCTTC.

This rearrangement joins TRBV2 to TRBJ2-5, with TRBD2 matching 8 bases. With V trimmed by 8 bases and J by 4 bases, 12 bases remained unmatched. This CDR3 is built from 15 residues. Looked up from germline, CDR1 is SNHLY and CDR2 is FYNNEI. In nucleotides, the CDR3 is TGTGCCAGCGCTTTTCTAGCGGGCTTCGGAGAGACCCAGTACTTC. It is translated as CASAFLAGFGETQYF.

This clonotype appeared a few times. This chain joins TRBV5-6 and TRBJ1-2, with TRBD1 as a possible D gene (5 bases). This CDR3 has 14 amino acids. Trimming stripped 0 bases from V and 8 bases from J, with 14 bases between. The germline gives CDR1 SGHDT, CDR2 YYEEEE. CDR3 nucleotides: TGTGCCAGCAGCTTGGGGACATCCGGAGGGGGCTACACCTTC. Amino acid sequence: CASSLGTSGGGYTF.